The clone carrying this T cell receptor beta chain was detected a few times. Antigen specificity is unknown. The data stem from a study of T-cell reconstitution after alpha-beta-depleted transplantation in children. TCRbeta library preparation incorporated unique molecular identifiers. Via MiXCR, TCRdb re-called the PCR reads, giving one row per CDR3 protein. This repertoire shows about 580,000 distinct CDR3 sequences, under 25% found once; its top ten account for 13% to 15%. Germline trimming cut 1 base from V and 7 bases from J; bases unmatched to any gene: 7. The CDR3 contains 14 residues. Germline-derived CDR1 and CDR2 are SGHTA and FQGNSA. Study-wide findings and caveats: At around two months after transplant, the alpha-beta T cells were reportedly derived from several hundred expanded clones that came from non-depleted graft cells.

The source material was PBMCs, mostly from graft donor cells, sampled 360 days after TCRalphabeta/CD19-depleted stem cell transplant. The clonotype comes from a boy under two years old who had a stem cell transplant for acute myeloid leukemia, so the T cells may come from the graft donor. The V and J genes are TRBV7-2 and TRBJ2-7; 7 bases agree with TRBD2. The CDR3 spells CASSLGGGMREQYF. CDR3 nucleotides: TGTGCCAGCAGCTTAGGGGGGGGGATGAGGGAGCAGTACTTC.